The source of this T cell receptor beta chain is a study of blood T cells in healthy people across ages. Study observations and caveats: Diversity estimates drawn from one million T cells were deemed underestimates. Higher diversity and more naive CD4+ cells were features of long-lived donors, compared to aged donors. The percentage of naive T cells correlated strongly with TCR beta diversity.

Total RNA, at least 5.5 micrograms per sample, came from PBMCs. A second PCR, run for roughly 7 to 11 cycles, used a sample-barcoded 5' primer plus a J-beta primer mix. TCRdb ran MiXCR on the 5' RACE reads and lists one entry per CDR3 protein. Here the sample spans about 640,000 distinct CDR3 sequences, 45% to 65% being singletons. CDR3 length: 15 amino acids. V lost 5 bases and J lost 3; bases outside the gene matches: 5. The germline gives CDR1 SGHVS, CDR2 FQNEAQ. A word on this clonotype: What it recognizes is unknown.

The receptor was derived from a man in his sixties in good health. Sequenced material: blood. The J gene is TRBJ2-1, the V gene TRBV7-8; TRBD2 agrees at 9 bases. CDR3 in amino acids: CASSAIAGVYNEQFF. CDR3 coding DNA: TGTGCCAGCAGCGCAATAGCGGGGGTCTACAATGAGCAGTTCTTC. Full variable domain (missing parts from reference TRBV7-8 and TRBJ2-1): GAGVSQSPRYKVAKRGQDVALRCDPISGHVSLFWYQQALGQGPEFLTYFQNEAQLDKSGLPSDRFFAERPEGSVSTLKIQRTQQEDSAVYLCASSAIAGVYNEQFFGPGTRLTVL.